The clone carrying this T cell receptor beta chain was seen only once. The data derive from a study of blood T cell repertoires in COVID-19. In the study overall: Spain, Italy and the United States supplied samples that represented acute and convalescent COVID-19. PBMCs, B-cell-depleted T cells, or T cells were the source of the cDNA or gDNA that made up the material.

In the original workflow: Counts of nucleated cells, estimated from reference gene primer amplification, were obtained. TCRdb's copy holds only in-frame clones and misses some; the assay was immunoSEQ multiplex PCR. The V and J calls and the clone size are those of that table, but D and trimming were determined from the DNA. The sample consists of under 300,000 clones, roughly four fifths of them appearing once. The J segment lost 7 bases and the V segment lost 1 base, leaving 4 bases of the junction unmatched. Germline CDR1 is LGHDT and CDR2 is YNNKEL (reference sequence). This CDR3 is built from 15 residues.

Specimen: peripheral blood. This TCR was sampled from a young man who had recovered from COVID-19. The V gene is TRBV3-1 (or the pseudogene TRBV3-2), the J gene TRBJ2-1, with 10 bases aligning to TRBD1. The CDR3, as DNA: TGTGCCAGCAGCCAAGGGGACAGGGGCAAAAATGAGCAGTTCTTC. Translating gives CASSQGDRGKNEQFF.